The 22 T cell receptor beta chains reported below all come from one sample, sequenced in a study of T cells in Graves' hyperthyroidism and ophthalmopathy. Researchers amplified the TCR beta CDR3 regions from RNA transcripts. HTBI primers were used for first-round RT-PCR of the TCR CDR3. From the multiplex PCR reads, TCRdb called clonotypes with MiXCR, one entry per CDR3 protein. The data contain 700,000 or so distinct CDR3 sequences, approximately 16% of them singletons. The specimen sequenced was blood. The source is a man aged 18 to 29 with Graves' hyperthyroidism.

This clonotype has a count of ten or more. This sequence joins TRBV30 and TRBJ2-2, with TRBD2 as a possible D gene (7 bases). From germline, CDR1 is GTSNPN and CDR2 SVGIG (reference sequence). V was clipped by 2 bases and J by 5 bases, with 18 bases between them. This CDR3 contains 16 residues. DNA for the CDR3: TGTGCCTGGAGTTTGAAAAGGGGGGGAGAAACCGGGGAGCTGTTTTTT. Its protein product is CAWSLKRGGETGELFF.

At least ten counts were recorded for this clonotype. The rearrangement links TRBV28 to TRBJ2-7; 7 bases line up with TRBD2. V shed 6 bases, J shed 3 bases, and the junction held 8 bases outside the gene matches. CDR3 length: 14 amino acids. In germline, CDR1 is MDHEN, CDR2 SYDVKM. This CDR3 is CASSLGEGGYEQYF. In nucleotides, the CDR3 is TGTGCCAGCAGCCTCGGGGAGGGCGGCTACGAGCAGTACTTC. Complete variable domain (other parts from reference TRBV28 and TRBJ2-7): DVKVTQSSRYLVKRTGEKVFLECVQDMDHENMFWYRQDPGLGLRLIYFSYDVKMKEKGDIPEGYSVSREKKERFSLILESASTNQTSMYLCASSLGEGGYEQYFGPGTRLTVT.

This clonotype has more than one count but fewer than ten. This chain links TRBV29-1 with TRBJ2-5, with 9 bases lining up with TRBD2. Unmatched junction bases numbered 5, after V lost 5 bases and J lost 10 bases. This CDR3 comprises 11 residues. Germline V gene data show CDR1 as SQVTM and CDR2 as ANQGSEA. The CDR3 nucleotides read TGCAGCGTTCCTAGCGGGAACCACCAGTACTTC. Residues: CSVPSGNHQYF.

This clonotype was picked up many times. The chain combines TRBV2 with TRBJ1-2; 8 bases fit TRBD1. CDR1 and CDR2 from the germline V gene are SNHLY and FYNNEI. V shed 1 base and J 5 bases; nucleotides not matched to a gene: 6. The CDR3 sequence is 15 residues long. CDR3 DNA: TGTGCCAGCAGTGAAGGGAGGACAGGGAGGTATGGCTACACCTTC. This sequence encodes CASSEGRTGRYGYTF.

This clonotype was seen repeatedly, ten times or more. The chain carries TRBV11-2 and TRBJ2-5; 7 nucleotides line up with TRBD2. Trimming removed 0 bases from V and 2 bases from J; junction bases left unmatched: 3. Germline CDR1 reads SGHAT; CDR2 reads FQNNGV. This CDR3 comprises 15 residues. Written as DNA, the CDR3 is TGTGCCAGCAGCTTAGACGCGGGAGTTCAAGAGACCCAGTACTTC. It is translated as CASSLDAGVQETQYF.

The chain carries TRBV10-3 and TRBJ2-7; D might be TRBD1 or TRBD2, each matching 5 bases. Germline V gene data show CDR1 as ENHRY and CDR2 as SYGVKD. Trimming pared 8 bases from V and 7 bases from J, leaving 21 bases between. This CDR3 has 14 residues. The CDR3 here is CAIRPGTPYNEQYF. The CDR3 region has the DNA TGTGCCATCCGGCCCGGGACCCCCTACAATGAGCAGTACTTC.

This chain links TRBV28 with TRBJ1-6; no reliable D call. The ends were cut back, 6 bases at V and 0 bases at J, with 12 bases in the middle. CDR1 MDHEN and CDR2 SYDVKM come from the germline V gene. The CDR3 loop spans 16 amino acids. The CDR3 DNA sequence: TGTGCCAGCAGACTAGACGGTACCTCCTATAATTCACCCCTCCACTTT. Amino acid sequence: CASRLDGTSYNSPLHF.

This clonotype has a handful of counts. The CDR3 nucleotides read TGTGCCAGCAGCCGGGGAGGGCCGGTAAACATTCAGTACTTC. It encodes CASSRGGPVNIQYF. The V call is TRBV7-2, the J call TRBJ2-4; 7 nucleotides align to TRBD2. Germline CDR1 SGHTA, CDR2 FQGNSA. The trim removed 5 bases at V and 6 bases at J, leaving 7 bases unmatched. The CDR3 consists of 14 residues.

The chain recombines TRBV7-9 with TRBJ2-1; 11 bases match TRBD2. V gave up 3 bases and J gave up 9 bases; unmatched junction bases: 4. This CDR3 is built from 14 residues. CDR1 and CDR2 from the germline V gene are SEHNR and FQNEAQ (reference sequence). CDR3 DNA sequence: TGTGCCAGCAGCTTGCTCGGACTAGCGGGTGAGCAGTTCTTC. This translates into CASSLLGLAGEQFF.

This clonotype was seen a few times. The chain couples TRBV12-3 or TRBV12-4 to TRBJ2-2; tentative D call: TRBD2 (5 bases). The CDR3 sequence is 14 residues long. Trimming left V 7 bases short and J 4 bases short, with 13 bases between. CDR3 in amino acids: CASTPSEGTGELFF. CDR3 DNA: TGTGCCAGCACCCCGTCAGAGGGCACCGGGGAGCTGTTTTTT.

The chain is built from TRBV20-1 and TRBJ2-7; 8 nucleotides line up with TRBD2. Germline V gives CDR1 DFQATT, CDR2 SNEGSKA (reference sequence). There are 15 residues in the CDR3. J was trimmed by 0 bases and V by 6 bases; bases with no gene match: 10. As DNA, the CDR3 is TGCAGTGCCCATCAAGCGGGAGATAGCTCCTACGAGCAGTACTTC. Protein sequence: CSAHQAGDSSYEQYF.

At least ten counts were recorded for this clonotype. This rearrangement joins TRBV20-1 to TRBJ2-1; TRBD1 agrees at 11 bases. The germline gives CDR1 DFQATT, CDR2 SNEGSKA (reference sequence). This CDR3 is built from 14 residues. V was pared by 6 bases and J by 8 bases, with 9 bases of the junction left unmatched. The chain's CDR3 is CSAKWDRGFDEQFF. Here the CDR3 DNA reads TGCAGTGCGAAGTGGGACAGGGGGTTTGATGAGCAGTTCTTC.

In its sample, this clonotype was seen many times. The chain employs TRBV20-1 and TRBJ2-7; 13 bases align to TRBD2. The germline V gene has CDR1 DFQATT and CDR2 SNEGSKA (reference sequence). V was clipped by 6 bases and J by 7 bases; unmatched bases: 9. This CDR3 is 14 amino acids long. This chain's CDR3 is CSAWTSGSRGEQYF. CDR3 DNA sequence: TGCAGTGCGTGGACTAGCGGGAGCCGTGGGGAGCAGTACTTC.

The sample holds many counts of this clonotype. The chain is built from TRBV3-1 and TRBJ1-1; a weak D match, TRBD1 (6 bases). The CDR3 loop spans 13 amino acids. CDR1 is LGHDT and CDR2 is YNNKEL in the germline V gene (reference sequence). The V end lost 4 bases, the J end lost 4 bases, and 10 bases lay between the germline ends. The CDR3 sequence: CASSRGHLTEAFF. The DNA of the CDR3 is TGTGCCAGCAGCCGGGGACATCTCACTGAAGCTTTCTTT. The full variable domain, with the rest looked up from reference TRBV3-1 and TRBJ1-1, is DTAVSQTPKYLVTQMGNDKSIKCEQNLGHDTMYWYKQDSKKFLKIMFSYNNKELIINETVPNRFSPKSPDKAHLNLHINSLELGDSAVYFCASSRGHLTEAFFGQGTRLTVV.

This chain joins TRBV18 and TRBJ1-3; D is unclear. The CDR3 contains 16 residues. CDR1 and CDR2 (germline): KGHSH, LQKENI. Deletions cut 3 bases from V and 2 bases from J, with 14 bases between. This CDR3 reads CASSPSIEDAGNTIYF. Written as DNA, the CDR3 is TGTGCCAGCTCACCCAGTATCGAGGACGCTGGAAACACCATATATTTT.

The sample holds many counts of this clonotype. The chain links TRBV9 to TRBJ2-1; D is perhaps TRBD1 or TRBD2 (6 bases each). Germline CDR1 is SGDLS and CDR2 is YYNGEE. Deletions cut 3 bases from V and 6 bases from J, with 13 bases between. The length of the CDR3 is 14 residues. CDR3: CASSGSGGGNEQFF. The CDR3, as DNA: TGTGCCAGCAGCGGATCCGGAGGGGGCAATGAGCAGTTCTTC.

This clonotype was counted only a few times. The CDR3 loop is CASSQDRMGSPLHF. The CDR3 DNA reads TGCGCCAGCAGCCAAGATAGAATGGGTTCACCCCTCCACTTT. The rearrangement links TRBV4-1 to TRBJ1-6; no reliable D call. This CDR3 comprises 14 residues. Trimming left V 0 bases short and J 9 bases short, with 9 bases between. Germline CDR1 is MGHRA and CDR2 is YSYEKL.

The chain employs TRBV4-2 and TRBJ2-5; TRBD2 aligns across 8 bases. V trimming: 4 bases; J trimming: 3 bases; junction bases outside the gene matches: 4. CDR1 and CDR2 (germline): LGHNA, YNFKEQ. The CDR3 is 14 residues long. CDR3: CASSLGLGEETQYF. Here the CDR3 DNA reads TGTGCCAGCAGCCTGGGACTAGGGGAAGAGACCCAGTACTTC.

In its sample, this clonotype was seen many times. The rearrangement joins TRBV2 to TRBJ2-5; weak D call: TRBD1 (6 bases). The CDR3 is made up of 17 amino acids. V was pared by 1 base and J by 2 bases, with 17 bases between. Looked up from germline, CDR1 is SNHLY and CDR2 is FYNNEI. The chain's CDR3 is CASSEETPRGWQETQYF. CDR3 DNA sequence: TGTGCCAGCAGTGAAGAAACCCCAAGGGGGTGGCAAGAGACCCAGTACTTC. Using reference TRBV2 and TRBJ2-5 for the parts outside the CDR3, the full variable domain is EPEVTQTPSHQVTQMGQEVILRCVPISNHLYFYWYRQILGQKVEFLVSFYNNEISEKSEIFDDQFSVERPDGSNFTLKIRSTKLEDSAMYFCASSEETPRGWQETQYFGPGTRLLVL.

The chain is built from TRBV6-1 and TRBJ2-2; D uncertain. Trimming removed 8 bases at V and 1 base at J, with 8 bases between. Looked up from germline, CDR1 is MNHNS and CDR2 is SASEGT. CDR3 length equals 13 residues. The CDR3 bases are TGTGCCAGCTCCAGAATGAACACCGGGGAGCTGTTTTTT. Protein: CASSRMNTGELFF.

Comments on this clonotype: This may be a read error: a much more frequent sequence differs by one nucleotide. The rearrangement links TRBV28 to TRBJ2-7; D perhaps matches TRBD2 (5 bases). There are 14 residues in the CDR3. In germline, CDR1 is MDHEN, CDR2 SYDVKM. The V and J ends lost 4 bases and 0 bases respectively, with 10 bases between them. The CDR3 spells CASSSGVDSYEQYF. The CDR3 nucleotides are TGTGCCAGCAGTTCCGGGGTTGACTCCTACGAGCAGTACTTC.

This chain joins TRBV4-3 and TRBJ1-1, with TRBD1 matching 8 bases. The CDR3 is 18 residues long. Germline V gene data show CDR1 as LGHNA and CDR2 as YSLEER. J was trimmed by 4 bases and V by 4 bases; bases with no gene match: 17. In DNA, the CDR3 is TGCGCCAGCAGCCTTCAACAGGGGGGGGAGATAGGGATCACTGAAGCTTTCTTT. Protein product: CASSLQQGGEIGITEAFF.